This T cell receptor (beta chain) was found in a study of cytomegalovirus exposure and HLA in healthy donors. The CDR3 is made up of 15 amino acids. Trimming took 0 bases from V and 0 from J, leaving 7 bases between them. CDR1 is MNHEY and CDR2 is SMNVEV in the germline V gene (reference sequence). Primers for the PCR totalled 60 Vbeta and 13 Jbeta. Sequenced by immunoSEQ multiplex PCR; TCRdb stores in-frame clones only, minus some. The sample includes roughly 100,000 clones, approximately 83% of them seen just once. The rearrangement links TRBV27 to TRBJ2-3, with D unclear. Specimen: PBMCs. The TCR comes from a man aged 45 to 65 in good health and CMV-seronegative. CDR3 protein: CASSLSPSSTDTQYF. The CDR3 nucleotides read TGTGCCAGCAGTTTATCCCCCTCTAGCACAGATACGCAGTATTTT.